The clone carrying this T cell receptor beta chain showed up many times. Its antigen is undetermined. This CDR3 has 12 amino acids. V lost 1 base and J 7 bases, leaving 8 bases between the germline ends. In germline, CDR1 is SGHTA, CDR2 FQGNSA. The sample is drawn from a study of breast tumors, draining lymph nodes, adjacent tissues. TCRdb recomputed calls from the multiplex PCR reads with MiXCR, one row per CDR3 protein. The profile shows about 170,000 distinct CDR3 sequences, 25% to 40% of them singletons. General study points: Most tumor T cells seemingly derive from lymph node, then expand in tumor.

The lymph nodes were axillary draining lymph nodes from breast cancer patients. The V call is TRBV7-2, the J call TRBJ2-7; no definite D call. This sequence was found in a female donor with breast cancer. Some clones in this sample may be carry-over from other donors' samples. Sequenced sample: axillary lymph node tissue. The CDR3 sequence is CASSLGAREQYF. CDR3 bases: TGTGCCAGCAGCTTAGGGGCAAGGGAGCAGTACTTC.